The TCR beta chain under discussion was sequenced for a study of blood T cell repertoires in COVID-19. Study background: Sites across the United States, Italy and Spain contributed samples from acute and convalescent COVID-19.

Per the original data handling: For nucleated cells, counts were estimated from reference gene primer amplification. The repertoire was sequenced with immunoSEQ multiplex PCR; TCRdb's copy has only in-frame clones and lacks some. V and J calls and clone size come straight from that table; D and trimming were deduced from the DNA. The table records about 190,000 clones, around nine tenths of them present only once. This sequence originates from a young woman who had recovered from COVID-19. Sequenced sample: peripheral blood.

The CDR3 protein is CASSRSGDGETQYF. The CDR3 region has the DNA TGTGCCAGCAGCCGGTCGGGGGATGGAGAGACCCAGTACTTC. The rearrangement uses TRBV5-6 and TRBJ2-5, with a possible D match to TRBD2 (6 bases). Germline V gene sequence: CDR1 SGHDT, CDR2 YYEEEE. This CDR3 spans 14 amino acids. The V end was cut by 4 bases, the J end by 4 bases, with 14 bases between.